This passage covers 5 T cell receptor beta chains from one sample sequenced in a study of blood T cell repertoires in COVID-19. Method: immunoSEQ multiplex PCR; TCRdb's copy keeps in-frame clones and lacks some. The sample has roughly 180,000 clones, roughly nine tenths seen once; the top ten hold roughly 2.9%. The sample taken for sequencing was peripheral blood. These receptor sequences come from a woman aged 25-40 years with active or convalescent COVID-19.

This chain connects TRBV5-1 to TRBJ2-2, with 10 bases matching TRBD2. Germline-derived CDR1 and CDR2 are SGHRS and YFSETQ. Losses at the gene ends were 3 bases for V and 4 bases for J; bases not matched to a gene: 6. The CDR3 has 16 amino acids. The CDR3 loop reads CASSSRTSGVTGELFF. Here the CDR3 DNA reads TGCGCCAGCAGCTCAAGGACTAGCGGAGTCACCGGGGAGCTGTTTTTT.

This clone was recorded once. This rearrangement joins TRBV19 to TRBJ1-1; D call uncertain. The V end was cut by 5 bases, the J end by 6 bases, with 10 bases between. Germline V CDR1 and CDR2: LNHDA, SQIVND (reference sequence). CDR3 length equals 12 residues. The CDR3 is CASSGRVAEAFF. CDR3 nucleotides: TGTGCCAGTAGTGGGAGGGTCGCTGAAGCTTTCTTT.

CDR3 nucleotides: TGTGCCACCAGTGACCGACGGGAGATATATTTT. Translating gives CATSDRREIYF. The V call is TRBV24-1, the J call TRBJ1-3; D unclear. Trimming took off 4 bases at V and 13 bases at J, with 10 bases between the two ends. Germline CDR1 KGHDR, CDR2 SFDVKD. This CDR3 comprises 11 residues.

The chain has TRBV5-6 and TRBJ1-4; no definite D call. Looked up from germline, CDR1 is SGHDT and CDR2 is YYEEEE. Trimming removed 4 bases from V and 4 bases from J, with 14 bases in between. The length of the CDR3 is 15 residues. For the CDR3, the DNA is TGTGCCAGCAGCCCCGAACCAGGCTTTAATGAAAAACTGTTTTTT. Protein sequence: CASSPEPGFNEKLFF.

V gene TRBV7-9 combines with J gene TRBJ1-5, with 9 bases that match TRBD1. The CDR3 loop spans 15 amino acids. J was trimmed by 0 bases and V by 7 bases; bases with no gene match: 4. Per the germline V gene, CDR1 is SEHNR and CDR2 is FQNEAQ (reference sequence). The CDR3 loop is CASKRTGDSNQPQHF. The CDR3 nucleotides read TGTGCCAGCAAGAGGACAGGGGATAGCAATCAGCCCCAGCATTTT.